The sequence of this TCR beta chain was determined in a study of shared clonotypes between healthy human individuals. Study information: CD4 naive cells filled three plates per donor, CD4 memory three, CD8 naive two and CD8 memory one. Whole-study results and caveats: Rarefaction revealed incomplete sorted-subset sequencing despite large depth.

This clone appeared once. What it recognizes is unknown. Other nucleotide sequences from this sample produce the same CDR3. Genomic DNA of each subset was evenly split across several immunoSEQ plates. Produced via immunoSEQ multiplex PCR; TCRdb's table is partial and in-frame only. The sample records roughly 1.5 million clones, roughly 98% being singletons. Germline CDR1 is GTSNPN and CDR2 is SVGIG (reference sequence). The CDR3 sequence is 14 residues long. Deletions cut 1 base from V and 4 bases from J, with 11 bases between. The sequenced material came from naive CD4+ T cells sorted from blood. Specified subset: CD45RA+ positively selected. The chain is built from TRBV30 and TRBJ1-5; D gene unclear. The sequence was collected from a man aged 25-40 years in good health. As DNA, the CDR3 is TGTGCCTGGAGTGAGGGCAGGAGGAATCAGCCCCAGCATTTT. This gives the protein CAWSEGRRNQPQHF. Full variable domain (outside the CDR3, taken from reference TRBV30 and TRBJ1-5): SQTIHQWPATLVQPVGSPLSLECTVEGTSNPNLYWYRQAAGRGLQLLFYSVGIGQISSEVPQNLSASRPQDRQFILSSKKLLLSDSGFYLCAWSEGRRNQPQHFGDGTRLSIL.